The 11 T cell receptor beta chains listed next were all sequenced from one sample in a study of blood T cell repertoires in COVID-19. TCRdb's copy holds only in-frame clones and misses some; the assay was immunoSEQ multiplex PCR. The sample has tens of thousands of clones, around 80% seen once; the top ten hold 14%. The sample was peripheral blood. All receptors come from a human donor in a cohort sampled during active COVID-19.

The V call is TRBV7-9, the J call TRBJ1-3, with D possibly being TRBD1 (5 bases). The CDR3 runs to 15 residues. Germline lookup yields CDR1 SEHNR and CDR2 FQNEAQ (reference sequence). The V and J ends lost 1 base and 5 bases respectively, with 12 bases between them. The CDR3 bases are TGTGCCAGCAGCTTAGGAGTCGCAGGGAGAAACACCATATATTTT. This codes for CASSLGVAGRNTIYF. Using reference TRBV7-9 and TRBJ1-3 for the parts outside the CDR3, the full variable domain is DTGVSQNPRHKITKRGQNVTFRCDPISEHNRLYWYRQTLGQGPEFLTYFQNEAQLEKSRLLSDRFSAERPKGSFSTLEIQRTEQGDSAMYLCASSLGVAGRNTIYFGEGSWLTVV.

The chain links TRBV2 to TRBJ2-1; D is uncertain. V was pared by 6 bases and J by 8 bases, with 11 bases between. The CDR3 sequence is 12 residues long. CDR1 and CDR2 (germline): SNHLY, FYNNEI. Here the CDR3 reads CASSLKSHEQFF. The DNA of the CDR3 is TGTGCCAGCAGCCTCAAGAGCCATGAGCAGTTCTTC.

This clone showed up just once. This sequence joins TRBV3-1 (or the pseudogene TRBV3-2) and TRBJ2-7; the match to TRBD2 covers 14 bases. The germline CDR1 and CDR2 sequences are LGHDT and YNNKEL (reference sequence). The CDR3 loop spans 13 amino acids. V shed 3 bases and J 10 bases; nucleotides not matched to a gene: 2. In nucleotides, the CDR3 is TGTGCCAGCAGCCAGGGGACTAGCGGGGGTCAGTACTTC. Protein: CASSQGTSGGQYF.

V gene TRBV19 combines with J gene TRBJ2-1; 9 bases agree with TRBD2. The length of the CDR3 is 15 residues. Trimming removed 4 bases from V and 8 bases from J; junction bases left unmatched: 9. The germline CDR1 and CDR2 sequences are LNHDA and SQIVND (reference sequence). The CDR3 loop reads CASSTSGGPGHEQFF. The DNA of the CDR3 is TGTGCCAGTAGTACAAGCGGGGGGCCAGGCCATGAGCAGTTCTTC.

This clone came up a few times. The V call is TRBV30, the J call TRBJ2-7; the match to TRBD1 covers 10 bases. The CDR3 contains 12 residues. Germline V CDR1 and CDR2: GTSNPN, SVGIG (reference sequence). Trimming cost V 6 bases and J 6 bases; bases outside gene matches: 5. The CDR3 sequence is CACLTGGGEQYF. CDR3 DNA sequence: TGTGCCTGCTTGACAGGGGGCGGCGAGCAGTACTTC.

The CDR3 region is CASSVASGGDTQYF. The CDR3 DNA is TGTGCCAGCAGCGTTGCTAGCGGGGGAGATACGCAGTATTTT. This chain joins TRBV9 and TRBJ2-3, with 10 nucleotides matching TRBD2. The germline V gene encodes CDR1 SGDLS and CDR2 YYNGEE. V dropped 2 bases and J dropped 5; count of bases not matched to a gene: 2. The CDR3 sequence is 14 residues long.

The chain has TRBV19 and TRBJ2-3, with 8 nucleotides matching TRBD2. Germline CDR1 reads LNHDA; CDR2 reads SQIVND (reference sequence). The junction had 6 bases not matched to a gene; V was cut back by 4 bases and J by 0 bases. The CDR3 length is 16 residues. The CDR3 DNA is TGTGCCAGTAGTACCCCTAGCGGGCTTAGCACAGATACGCAGTATTTT. Encoded protein: CASSTPSGLSTDTQYF.

A few counts support this clone. The chain recombines TRBV7-8 with TRBJ2-1; the match to TRBD1 covers 9 bases. This CDR3 contains 15 residues. Germline trimming cut 5 bases from V and 8 bases from J; bases unmatched to any gene: 10. Germline V lookup: CDR1 SGHVS, CDR2 FQNEAQ. Here the CDR3 DNA reads TGTGCCAGCAGCCCATCCGGACAGGGGAAGGATGAGCAGTTCTTC. Its translation is CASSPSGQGKDEQFF. The full variable domain, with the rest looked up from reference TRBV7-8 and TRBJ2-1, is GAGVSQSPRYKVAKRGQDVALRCDPISGHVSLFWYQQALGQGPEFLTYFQNEAQLDKSGLPSDRFFAERPEGSVSTLKIQRTQQEDSAVYLCASSPSGQGKDEQFFGPGTRLTVL.

The CDR3 DNA is TGTGCCTGCGACAGGGGAGGGGAAAAACTGTTTTTT. This codes for CACDRGGEKLFF. V usage is TRBV30 and J usage is TRBJ1-4; 8 bases are shared with TRBD1. The CDR3 runs to 12 residues. The trim removed 6 bases at V and 8 bases at J, leaving 5 bases unmatched. Germline V gene data show CDR1 as GTSNPN and CDR2 as SVGIG (reference sequence).

The J gene is TRBJ2-3, the V gene TRBV7-9, with TRBD2 identical over 10 bases. CDR3 length equals 18 residues. In germline, CDR1 is SEHNR, CDR2 FQNEAQ (reference sequence). Germline trimming cut 5 bases from V and 0 bases from J; bases unmatched to any gene: 11. The CDR3 DNA sequence: TGTGCCAGCAGCGCCGCCGGGACTAGCGTAACTAGCACAGATACGCAGTATTTT. This gives the protein CASSAAGTSVTSTDTQYF.

This chain links TRBV7-2 with TRBJ2-5; TRBD2 is a possible D gene (5 bases). The CDR3 loop spans 14 amino acids. Per the germline V gene, CDR1 is SGHTA and CDR2 is FQGNSA. Trimming took 1 base from V and 5 from J, leaving 11 bases between them. CDR3 sequence: CASSLVLASETQYF. CDR3 DNA sequence: TGTGCCAGCAGCTTAGTTTTAGCTAGCGAGACCCAGTACTTC.